The 8 T cell receptor beta chains below all came from one sample that was sequenced in a study of beta chain features in type 1 diabetes. The whole isolated RNA underwent reverse transcription, so sequencing captured expressed TCRB transcripts. Some clones are missing from TCRdb's copy, which holds only in-frame ones; the method was immunoSEQ multiplex PCR. This table has 200,000 to 250,000 clones, roughly 11% appearing once. The sequencing sample was made of central memory CD4+ T cells from blood. The receptors originated from a man aged 18 to 35 in good health.

The chain joins TRBV5-6 to TRBJ2-7; D is unclear. This CDR3 has 13 amino acids. Looked up from germline, CDR1 is SGHDT and CDR2 is YYEEEE. V was pared by 2 bases and J by 2 bases, with 8 bases between. The CDR3 spells CASSFSVTYEQYF. Here the CDR3 DNA reads TGTGCCAGCAGCTTCTCCGTCACCTACGAGCAGTACTTC.

This clone was seen more than once but under ten times. CDR3 coding DNA: TGTGCCAGCAGTGCCGACAGAGTCTATGGCTACACCTTC. Translated: CASSADRVYGYTF. The chain employs TRBV25-1 and TRBJ1-2, with a weak D call TRBD1 (5 bases). The CDR3 has 13 amino acids. The V gene's germline CDR1 is MGHDK and CDR2 SYGVNS. V lost 4 bases to trimming and J lost 4 bases, with 10 bases between them.

In this sample, this clone turned up a few times. V is TRBV4-3 and J is TRBJ2-3; D could derive from TRBD1 or TRBD2 (5 bases each). The CDR3 has 15 amino acids. Trimming removed 5 bases from V and 0 bases from J, with 12 bases in between. Germline-derived CDR1 and CDR2 are LGHNA and YSLEER. The CDR3 DNA reads as TGCGCCAGCAGCGAGGGACGGTTCAGCACAGATACGCAGTATTTT. It codes for CASSEGRFSTDTQYF.

Turning to this clone: The likely explanation is a read error, given a far larger clone one base away. The V gene is TRBV7-2, the J gene TRBJ2-7; D remains ambiguous. In germline, CDR1 is SGHTA, CDR2 FQGNSA. This CDR3 has 11 residues. Trimming pared 6 bases from V and 3 bases from J, leaving 6 bases between. The CDR3 loop is CASRLNYEQYF. The CDR3 DNA is TGTGCCAGCAGGTTGAACTACGAGCAGTACTTC.

In the case of this clone: This could be a read error, since a much larger clone is one nucleotide away. The identical CDR3 is also encoded by other nucleotide sequences in the sample. J is TRBJ2-4 and V is TRBV19; 10 positions match TRBD1. The CDR3 is made up of 18 amino acids. The V gene's germline CDR1 is LNHDA and CDR2 SQIVND (reference sequence). The CDR3 coding sequence is TGCGCCAGTAGTCCACCGGGACAGGGGAGATCAGCCAAAAACATTCAGTACTTC. It yields the protein CASSPPGQGRSAKNIQYF.

This clone was counted between two and nine times. This CDR3 reads CASGRGKSEAFF. CDR3 DNA sequence: TGTGCCTCTGGCCGGGGCAAATCTGAAGCTTTCTTT. The rearrangement links TRBV27 to TRBJ1-1; D perhaps matches TRBD1 (5 bases). CDR3 length: 12 amino acids. Trimming took 11 bases from V and 6 from J, leaving 16 bases between them. Germline-derived CDR1 and CDR2 are MNHEY and SMNVEV (reference sequence).

This clone was found many times. The chain joins TRBV14 to TRBJ2-1; D is unclear. With 0 bases removed from V and 0 bases from J, the gap between germline ends came to 6 bases. This CDR3 contains 15 residues. Germline CDR1 is SGHDN and CDR2 is FVKESK. CDR3 sequence (DNA): TGTGCCAGCAGCCAAGAAGGATTCTCCTACAATGAGCAGTTCTTC. Translated, it gives CASSQEGFSYNEQFF.

This clone showed up just a few times. V and J are TRBV7-2 and TRBJ2-7; 10 nucleotides line up with TRBD1. Per germline, CDR1 SGHTA and CDR2 FQGNSA. This CDR3 spans 16 amino acids. J was trimmed by 3 bases and V by 4 bases; bases with no gene match: 9. In DNA, the CDR3 is TGTGCCAGCAGCTCGGGGTATTGGGACAGGGGCTACGAGCAGTACTTC. It specifies CASSSGYWDRGYEQYF.